The sequence of this T cell receptor (beta chain) was determined in a study of cytomegalovirus exposure and HLA in healthy donors. Study results and caveats: TCR beta sequences reportedly predicted most subjects' HLA-A and HLA-B alleles accurately. It was shown in a later analysis that HLA-associated TCR beta chains were more clonally expanded than other, equally common chains.

Researchers ran the PCR with 60 Vbeta and 13 Jbeta primers. Per the authors' pipeline: In a later analysis, some 80 million unique TCR beta chains included roughly 11 million shared by two or more donors. Sequencing was performed with immunoSEQ multiplex PCR; in TCRdb, only in-frame clones are kept and a portion is missing. The V and J calls and clone size are taken from that table; D and trimming were inferred from the DNA. The sample consists of approximately 120,000 clones, approximately 80% of them appearing once. Germline V gives CDR1 SEHNR, CDR2 FQNEAQ (reference sequence). With 8 bases clipped from V and 7 bases from J, the junction kept 2 bases outside the gene matches. This CDR3 is 13 amino acids long. Points on this clone: Its antigen remains unidentified.

This receptor was taken from a middle-aged man in good health and CMV-seronegative. This chain links TRBV7-9 with TRBJ2-1, with 13 bases matching TRBD2. Source material: PBMCs. CDR3 sequence (DNA): TGTGCCAGCGGACTAGCGGGAGCGAATGAGCAGTTCTTC. This codes for CASGLAGANEQFF.